The rows below give T cell receptor beta chains drawn from one sample of a study of blood T cell repertoires in COVID-19. TCRdb's table, derived via immunoSEQ multiplex PCR, lists solely in-frame clones and lacks some. The sample carries about 220,000 clones, around 81% recorded once. Material: peripheral blood. The receptors were gathered from a woman in her 70s with acute or convalescent COVID-19. CDR3s include the opening cysteine and the closing phenylalanine or tryptophan. The D gene is left open where the match is weak. A row's size may be missing; if present it is once, few, many or a size class.

clone_size: NA
j_call: TRBJ1-2
d_call: NA
cdr3_length: 13
v_call: TRBV29-1
cdr3_nt: TGCAGCGTTGAACGGAGGAACGGGGATGGCTACACCTTC
cdr3_aa: CSVERRNGDGYTF

clone_size: few
j_call: TRBJ1-1
d_call: NA
cdr3_length: 13
v_call: TRBV6-5
cdr3_nt: TGTGCCAGTTCTACGCCGGTGAGCACTGAAGCTTTCTTT
cdr3_aa: CASSTPVSTEAFF

clone_size: few
j_call: TRBJ1-1
d_call: NA
cdr3_length: 12
v_call: TRBV13
cdr3_nt: TGTGCCAGCAGCTTAACAGACACTGAAGCTTTCTTT
cdr3_aa: CASSLTDTEAFF

clone_size: once
j_call: TRBJ1-5
d_call: NA
cdr3_length: 13
v_call: TRBV19
cdr3_nt: TGTGCCAGTAGTAACGGACAGAATCAGCCCCAGCATTTT
cdr3_aa: CASSNGQNQPQHF

clone_size: NA
j_call: TRBJ2-5
d_call: NA
cdr3_length: 15
v_call: TRBV3-1/TRBV3-2
cdr3_nt: TGTGCCAGCAGCCAAGTGTGGGGCCTGGGAGAGACCCAGTACTTC
cdr3_aa: CASSQVWGLGETQYF

clone_size: once
j_call: TRBJ2-3
d_call: NA
cdr3_length: 18
v_call: TRBV7-3
cdr3_nt: TGTGCCAGCAGTCCCCTAGGATCACCGGGAAAACTTACGGATACGCAGTATTTT
cdr3_aa: CASSPLGSPGKLTDTQYF

clone_size: NA
j_call: TRBJ2-1
d_call: TRBD2
cdr3_length: 14
v_call: TRBV5-1
cdr3_nt: TGCGCCAGCAGCTTGGGCGGGGGGCTCAATGAGCAGTTCTTC
cdr3_aa: CASSLGGGLNEQFF

clone_size: NA
j_call: TRBJ1-5
d_call: NA
cdr3_length: 13
v_call: TRBV30
cdr3_nt: TGTGCCTGGAGTGATACCGGAGGTCAGCCCCAGCATTTT
cdr3_aa: CAWSDTGGQPQHF

clone_size: NA
j_call: TRBJ1-4
d_call: NA
cdr3_length: 16
v_call: TRBV5-1
cdr3_nt: TGCGCCAGCAGCTTGCCGGACAGTGCAACTAATGAAAAACTGTTTTTT
cdr3_aa: CASSLPDSATNEKLFF

clone_size: NA
j_call: TRBJ2-3
d_call: TRBD2
cdr3_length: 18
v_call: TRBV25-1
cdr3_nt: TGTGCCAGCAGTAACCTAGCGGGGGTTCCTTCTAGCACAGATACGCAGTATTTT
cdr3_aa: CASSNLAGVPSSTDTQYF

clone_size: NA
j_call: TRBJ2-2
d_call: TRBD2
cdr3_length: 15
v_call: TRBV7-7
cdr3_nt: TGTGCCAGCAGCTCGACTAGCGGGGGGCCCGGGGAGCTGTTTTTT
cdr3_aa: CASSSTSGGPGELFF

clone_size: NA
j_call: TRBJ1-1
d_call: NA
cdr3_length: 16
v_call: TRBV11-2
cdr3_nt: TGTGCCAGCAGCTTTAGGGGATTTTGGGAGAACACTGAAGCTTTCTTT
cdr3_aa: CASSFRGFWENTEAFF

clone_size: NA
j_call: TRBJ2-2
d_call: TRBD1
cdr3_length: 17
v_call: TRBV24-1
cdr3_nt: TGTGCCACCAGTGATGTGGACAGGGAAGGTATCACCGGGGAGCTGTTTTTT
cdr3_aa: CATSDVDREGITGELFF

clone_size: few
j_call: TRBJ1-2
d_call: NA
cdr3_length: 11
v_call: TRBV12-3/TRBV12-4
cdr3_nt: TGTGCCACCGCGACAGGCTATGGCTACACCTTC
cdr3_aa: CATATGYGYTF

clone_size: NA
j_call: TRBJ2-3
d_call: TRBD2
cdr3_length: 12
v_call: TRBV11-2
cdr3_nt: TGTGCCAGCAGTTGGGGGGGAGATACGCAGTATTTT
cdr3_aa: CASSWGGDTQYF

clone_size: NA
j_call: TRBJ2-2
d_call: NA
cdr3_length: 12
v_call: TRBV2
cdr3_nt: TGTGCCAGCAGCGGAAGCGGTGGGGAGCTGTTTTTT
cdr3_aa: CASSGSGGELFF

clone_size: NA
j_call: TRBJ2-1
d_call: NA
cdr3_length: 15
v_call: TRBV7-3
cdr3_nt: TGTGCCAGCAGCTCCAACAGTTACTCCTACAATGAGCAGTTCTTC
cdr3_aa: CASSSNSYSYNEQFF

clone_size: NA
j_call: TRBJ1-5
d_call: NA
cdr3_length: 14
v_call: TRBV3-1/TRBV3-2
cdr3_nt: TGTGCCAGCAGCCAATATTCAGGGAATCAGCCCCAGCATTTT
cdr3_aa: CASSQYSGNQPQHF

clone_size: NA
j_call: TRBJ2-5
d_call: NA
cdr3_length: 11
v_call: TRBV12-3/TRBV12-4
cdr3_nt: TGTGCCAGCAGTTTGAGTGAGACCCAGTACTTC
cdr3_aa: CASSLSETQYF

clone_size: NA
j_call: TRBJ1-5
d_call: NA
cdr3_length: 14
v_call: TRBV10-3
cdr3_nt: TGTGCCATCAGCACGCAAGGGGGCAATCAGCCCCAGCATTTT
cdr3_aa: CAISTQGGNQPQHF

clone_size: NA
j_call: TRBJ1-1
d_call: NA
cdr3_length: 13
v_call: TRBV2
cdr3_nt: TGTGCCAGCACCCCCCGTACAGGTTTAATAGCTTTCTTT
cdr3_aa: CASTPRTGLIAFF

clone_size: NA
j_call: TRBJ1-2
d_call: NA
cdr3_length: 14
v_call: TRBV30
cdr3_nt: TGTGCCTGGAGTGTAGGGGGGGGAAACTATGGCTACACCTTC
cdr3_aa: CAWSVGGGNYGYTF

clone_size: NA
j_call: TRBJ1-4
d_call: NA
cdr3_length: 14
v_call: TRBV14
cdr3_nt: TGTGCCAGCAGCCTCCGCGTTCCTAATGAAAAACTGTTTTTT
cdr3_aa: CASSLRVPNEKLFF

clone_size: NA
j_call: TRBJ1-2
d_call: NA
cdr3_length: 13
v_call: TRBV27
cdr3_nt: TGTGCCAGCAGTTTGGGGGGGAACTATGGCTACACCTTC
cdr3_aa: CASSLGGNYGYTF

clone_size: NA
j_call: TRBJ2-7
d_call: TRBD2
cdr3_length: 15
v_call: TRBV29-1
cdr3_nt: TGCAGCGTGAGACGTACTAGCGGGGGTAGCTACGAGCAGTACTTC
cdr3_aa: CSVRRTSGGSYEQYF

clone_size: NA
j_call: TRBJ2-1
d_call: NA
cdr3_length: 14
v_call: TRBV5-8
cdr3_nt: TGTGCCAGCACCCGTACAACCCTCTACAATGAGCAGTTCTTC
cdr3_aa: CASTRTTLYNEQFF

clone_size: NA
j_call: TRBJ1-5
d_call: NA
cdr3_length: 13
v_call: TRBV30
cdr3_nt: TGTGCCTGGACCAGGGGCTTGGGTCAGCCCCAGCATTTT
cdr3_aa: CAWTRGLGQPQHF

clone_size: NA
j_call: TRBJ1-2
d_call: NA
cdr3_length: 12
v_call: TRBV7-2
cdr3_nt: TGTGCCAGCAGCCCCAAGACAGATGGCTACACCTTC
cdr3_aa: CASSPKTDGYTF

clone_size: NA
j_call: TRBJ1-1
d_call: TRBD1
cdr3_length: 15
v_call: TRBV6-5
cdr3_nt: TGTGCCAGCAGTTACTCCCGGGACAGAAACACTGAAGCTTTCTTT
cdr3_aa: CASSYSRDRNTEAFF

clone_size: NA
j_call: TRBJ1-3
d_call: NA
cdr3_length: 15
v_call: TRBV3-1/TRBV3-2
cdr3_nt: TGTGCCAGCAGCCAACGTTCCAGCTCTGGAAACACCATATATTTT
cdr3_aa: CASSQRSSSGNTIYF

clone_size: NA
j_call: TRBJ2-3
d_call: TRBD2
cdr3_length: 18
v_call: TRBV5-6
cdr3_nt: TGTGCCAGCAGCTTGGGTATAGCGGGGGGCCTTTTCACAGATACGCAGTATTTT
cdr3_aa: CASSLGIAGGLFTDTQYF

clone_size: NA
j_call: TRBJ1-1
d_call: TRBD1
cdr3_length: 18
v_call: TRBV19
cdr3_nt: TGTGCCAGTAGTATTCTGAGAAGGACAGGGGCCCAGAACACTGAAGCTTTCTTT
cdr3_aa: CASSILRRTGAQNTEAFF